This TCR beta chain was observed in a study of brain T cells in children with intractable seizures (dated by TCRdb to the early 2020s). In the study overall: Resected brain tissue from 45 to 60 pediatric epilepsy surgery cases was first screened for immune gene transcripts using a NanoString immunology panel. About 70% of the 12 selected surgery cases also had pre-surgery blood sequenced, which left four cases with brain tissue only.

The CDR1 and CDR2 encoded by the germline V gene are SGHAT and FQNNGV. The V and J ends are trimmed by 2 bases and 4 bases, leaving 10 bases between them. Inclusive of the bounding cysteine and phenylalanine, the CDR3 is 14 residues long. Only the CDR3 DNA stays, 42 bases, in frame from base 1. The meaning of the sample's time point label: resected brain tissue, or blood drawn just prior to surgery. The surgery cases showing the highest brain T cell transcript signatures were chosen for TCR beta chain sequencing of brain tissue and, when available, of blood. Patients had been treated with at least one anti-epileptic drug before surgery. TCR-sequenced patients were children with drug-resistant epilepsy due to tuberous sclerosis complex, focal cortical dysplasia, Rasmussen encephalitis or hemimegalencephaly. Blood was drawn right before the epilepsy surgery. Bulk genomic DNA was isolated from unsorted brain tissue and whole blood using the Monarch genomic DNA purification kit.

TCR beta chain sequences were generated from genomic DNA using the immunoSEQ assay. The authors' pipeline ran thus. CDR3 sequences that did not begin with the conserved framework cysteine at position 104 were removed manually. Clonality was calculated as one minus the normalized Shannon's Diversity Index, with values ranging from 0 (maximal diversity) to 1 (oligoclonal). Differences in the frequency of the same CDR3 between samples, such as brain versus blood, were assessed with chi-squared comparison-of-proportions tests. Public clonotypes were identified by searching immuneACCESS, and similarity to known antiviral clonotypes was assessed with the VDJdb browser. TCRdb's version of the immuneACCESS table is confined to in-frame rearrangements and falls short of the full clone set. An unresolved V gene accounts for under half of the shortfall where checked; the remainder is of unknown origin. D and trimming were read from the DNA, whereas the V and J calls and clone size are those reported in that table. The sample profile shows roughly 80,000 clones; approximately 89% of them were found once. About 24% of the sample comes from the top ten.

As concerns this clone: Its binding antigen is unknown. Per-base qualities were not stored, and no clone one base away is much larger.

The full study reports these points: Because pre- and post-surgery blood were sequenced to different depths, clones absent from the pre-surgery sample may reflect undersampling. Viral specificity was inferred solely from CDR3 sequence similarity, and the HCMV serostatus of the patients was not known.

This TCR was sampled from a girl aged 2-9 years with Rasmussen encephalitis and intractable seizures. The chain links TRBV11-2 with TRBJ2-3, with TRBD2 perhaps the D gene, on 6 matching bases. The sample in question was peripheral blood, obtained at surgery. The CDR3 sequence is CASSLTGGSDTQYF. The sequenced DNA: TGTGCCAGCAGCTTAACAGGAGGGTCAGATACGCAGTATTTT. Joined to the reference TRBV11-2 and TRBJ2-3 proteins, this CDR3 gives the full variable domain: EAGVAQSPRYKIIEKRQSVAFWCNPISGHATLYWYQQILGQGPKLLIQFQNNGVVDDSQLPKDRFSAERLKGVDSTLKIQPAKLEDSAVYLCASSLTGGSDTQYFGPGTRLTVL.